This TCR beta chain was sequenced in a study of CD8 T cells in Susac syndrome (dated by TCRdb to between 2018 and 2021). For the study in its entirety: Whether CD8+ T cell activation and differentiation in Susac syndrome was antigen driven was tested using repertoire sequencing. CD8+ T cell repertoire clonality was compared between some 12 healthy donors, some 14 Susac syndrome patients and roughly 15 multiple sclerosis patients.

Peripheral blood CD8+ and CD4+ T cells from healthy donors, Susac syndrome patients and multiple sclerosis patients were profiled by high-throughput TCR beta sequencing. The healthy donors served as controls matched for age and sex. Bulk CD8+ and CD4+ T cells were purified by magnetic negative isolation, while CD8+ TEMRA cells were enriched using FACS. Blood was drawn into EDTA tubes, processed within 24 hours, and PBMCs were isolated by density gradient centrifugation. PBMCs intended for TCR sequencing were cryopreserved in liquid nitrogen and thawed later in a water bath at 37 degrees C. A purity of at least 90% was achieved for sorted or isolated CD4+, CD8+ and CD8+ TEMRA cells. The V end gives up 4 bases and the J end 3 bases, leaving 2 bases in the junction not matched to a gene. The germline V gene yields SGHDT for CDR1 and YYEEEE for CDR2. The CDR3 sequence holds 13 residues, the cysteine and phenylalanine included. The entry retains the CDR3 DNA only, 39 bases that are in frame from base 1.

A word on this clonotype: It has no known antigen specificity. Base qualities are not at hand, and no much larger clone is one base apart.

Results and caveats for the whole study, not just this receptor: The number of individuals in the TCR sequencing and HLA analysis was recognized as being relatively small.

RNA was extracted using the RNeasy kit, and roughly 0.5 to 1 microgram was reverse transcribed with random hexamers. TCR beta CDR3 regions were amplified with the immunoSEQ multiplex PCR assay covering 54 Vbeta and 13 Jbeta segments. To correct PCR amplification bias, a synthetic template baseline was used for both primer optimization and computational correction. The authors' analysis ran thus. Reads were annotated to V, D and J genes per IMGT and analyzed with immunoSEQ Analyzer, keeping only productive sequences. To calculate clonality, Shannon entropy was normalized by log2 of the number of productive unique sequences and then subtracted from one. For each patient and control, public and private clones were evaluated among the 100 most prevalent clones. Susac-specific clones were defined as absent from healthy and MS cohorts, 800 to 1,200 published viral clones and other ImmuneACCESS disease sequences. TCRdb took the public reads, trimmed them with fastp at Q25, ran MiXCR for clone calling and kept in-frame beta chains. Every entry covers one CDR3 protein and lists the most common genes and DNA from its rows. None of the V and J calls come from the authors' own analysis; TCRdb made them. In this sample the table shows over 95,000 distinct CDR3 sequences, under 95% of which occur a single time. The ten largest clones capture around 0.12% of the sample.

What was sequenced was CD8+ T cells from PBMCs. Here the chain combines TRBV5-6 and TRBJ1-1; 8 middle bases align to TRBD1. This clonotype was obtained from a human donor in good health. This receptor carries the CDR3 CASSPDRDTEAFF. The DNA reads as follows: TGTGCCAGCAGCCCGGACAGGGACACTGAAGCTTTCTTT. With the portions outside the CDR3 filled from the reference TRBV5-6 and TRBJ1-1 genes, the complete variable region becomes DAGVTQSPTHLIKTRGQQVTLRCSPKSGHDTVSWYQQALGQGPQFIFQYYEEEERQRGNFPDRFSGHQFPNYSSELNVNALLLGDSALYLCASSPDRDTEAFFGQGTRLTVV.